This T cell receptor (beta chain) was sequenced for a study of regulatory T cells in long-lasting Graves disease. Germline V gene lookup returns CDR1 MNHGY and CDR2 SVAAGI. This CDR3 is 14 amino acids long. The V gene lost 2 bases and the J gene lost 5 bases, with 13 bases spanning the gap. Investigators prepared the TCR beta libraries by applying iRepertoire HTBI primers and Arm-PCR of CDR3 regions. MiXCR was run by TCRdb on the multiplex PCR reads, yielding one entry per CDR3 protein. The sample lists about 540,000 distinct CDR3 sequences, about 13% seen once, with more than 8.5% in the top ten. The time point was: newly diagnosed GD, antithyroid drugs for less than 3 months. Making the TCR library involved RNA that had been extracted from PBMCs. This sample also belongs to another study, concerning T cells in Graves' hyperthyroidism and ophthalmopathy.

The J gene is TRBJ2-7, the V gene TRBV6-9; D not certain. The TCR comes from a young man with Graves disease. The material was peripheral blood mononuclear cells (PBMCs), obtained at new diagnosis, from a patient treated with antithyroid drugs. CDR3 residues: CASSYEEGFHEQYF. The CDR3 bases are TGTGCCAGCAGTTATGAGGAAGGGTTCCACGAGCAGTACTTC.